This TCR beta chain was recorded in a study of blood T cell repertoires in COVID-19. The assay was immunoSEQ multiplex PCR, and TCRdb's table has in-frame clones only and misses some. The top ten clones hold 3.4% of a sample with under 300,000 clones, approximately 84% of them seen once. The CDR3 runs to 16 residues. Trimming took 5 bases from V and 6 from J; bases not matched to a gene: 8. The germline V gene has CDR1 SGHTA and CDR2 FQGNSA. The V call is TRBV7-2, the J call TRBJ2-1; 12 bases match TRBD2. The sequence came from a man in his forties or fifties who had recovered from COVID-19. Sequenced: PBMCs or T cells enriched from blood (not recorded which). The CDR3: CASSPGGLAGRNEQFF. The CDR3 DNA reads TGTGCCAGCAGCCCAGGCGGACTAGCGGGACGCAATGAGCAGTTCTTC.